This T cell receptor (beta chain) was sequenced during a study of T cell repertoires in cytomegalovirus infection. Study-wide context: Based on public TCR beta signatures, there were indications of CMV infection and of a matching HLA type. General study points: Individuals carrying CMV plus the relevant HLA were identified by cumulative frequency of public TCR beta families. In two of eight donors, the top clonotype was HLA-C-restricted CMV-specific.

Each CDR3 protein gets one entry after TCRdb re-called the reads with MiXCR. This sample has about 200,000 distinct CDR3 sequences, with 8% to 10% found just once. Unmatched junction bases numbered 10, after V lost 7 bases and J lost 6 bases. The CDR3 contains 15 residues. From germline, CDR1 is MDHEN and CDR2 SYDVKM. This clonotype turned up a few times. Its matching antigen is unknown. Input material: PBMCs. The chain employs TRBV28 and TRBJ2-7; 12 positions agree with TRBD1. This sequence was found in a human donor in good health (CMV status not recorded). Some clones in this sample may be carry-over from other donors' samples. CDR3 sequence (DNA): TGTGCCAGCACTCCTAGCCGGGACAGGGGGCGCGAGCAGTACTTC. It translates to CASTPSRDRGREQYF.